This section outlines one T cell receptor beta chain sequence together with its context. The repertoire was sequenced with immunoSEQ multiplex PCR; TCRdb's copy has only in-frame clones and lacks some. The sample lists 45,000 to 50,000 clones, 81% occurring once. The CDR3 contains 16 residues. CDR1 is LNHDA, CDR2 SQIVND, per germline (reference sequence). J lost 7 bases, V lost 4 bases, and 7 bases had no gene match. This specimen comes from a study of OX40 agonist ivuxolimab in advanced cancers. In the study overall: Of the participants, 35% to 50% had some prior anti-PD-1, anti-PD-L1 or anti-CTLA-4 therapy, which was allowed.

J is TRBJ2-2 and V is TRBV19, with 12 bases matching TRBD1. The sequence derives from an adult with an advanced solid tumor such as melanoma, head and neck, liver or kidney cancer. The sample here was CD4+ or CD8+ T cells sorted from blood, taken in a trial of the OX40 agonist ivuxolimab. CDR3 in DNA: TGTGCCAGTAGTAGAGGGACAGGGGGCATCGGCGGGGAGCTGTTTTTT. This translates into CASSRGTGGIGGELFF.